Listed below are T cell receptor beta chains from one sample, sequenced in a study of vaccination effects on CD4 cells after COVID-19. TCRdb keeps only in-frame clones here, not all; method: immunoSEQ multiplex PCR. The sample carries more than 30,000 clones, about 63% recorded once. These receptors' targets are unknown. Sequenced here: CD4+ T cells from PBMCs cultured with HCoV-229E spike peptides, sampled before COVID-19 vaccination. Receptors originate from a human donor who received a COVID-19 vaccine. The CDR3 runs from the conserved cysteine through the conserved F or W. The order of the fields is clone size, V gene, D gene, J gene, CDR3 DNA, CDR3 protein. D genes are given only for firm matches. Rows may omit the clone size; those that give it use once, few, many or a size class.

clone size: few; V gene: TRBV2; D gene: NA; J gene: TRBJ2-2; CDR3 DNA: TGTGCCAGCAACCAGGGGACCACCGGGGAGCTGTTTTTT; CDR3 protein: CASNQGTTGELFF
clone size: few; V gene: TRBV7-8; D gene: TRBD1; J gene: TRBJ1-5; CDR3 DNA: TGTGCCAGCAGCGCACGGACAGGCTTCAATCAGCCCCAGCATTTT; CDR3 protein: CASSARTGFNQPQHF
clone size: few; V gene: TRBV19; D gene: NA; J gene: TRBJ1-3; CDR3 DNA: TGTGCCAGTCACAGGTTCTCTGGAAACACCATATATTTT; CDR3 protein: CASHRFSGNTIYF
clone size: NA; V gene: TRBV11-2; D gene: NA; J gene: TRBJ1-1; CDR3 DNA: TGTGCCAGCAGCCCCTGGGGAGCAGGCCCTTACACTGAAGCTTTCTTT; CDR3 protein: CASSPWGAGPYTEAFF
clone size: NA; V gene: TRBV2; D gene: NA; J gene: TRBJ2-7; CDR3 DNA: TGTGCCAGCAGTGTGGGTCGTCAGTCCTACGAGCAGTACTTC; CDR3 protein: CASSVGRQSYEQYF
clone size: many; V gene: TRBV7-2; D gene: TRBD2; J gene: TRBJ2-3; CDR3 DNA: TGTGCCAGCAGCCCGACTAGCGGGGGGTTCCGGGATACGCAGTATTTT; CDR3 protein: CASSPTSGGFRDTQYF
clone size: few; V gene: TRBV30; D gene: TRBD1; J gene: TRBJ2-7; CDR3 DNA: TGTGCCTGGAGTGAAGGACAGGGGGCGAAGGAGCAGTACTTC; CDR3 protein: CAWSEGQGAKEQYF
clone size: once; V gene: TRBV29-1; D gene: NA; J gene: TRBJ2-5; CDR3 DNA: TGCAGCGTTGGGGACGGTCAAGAGACCCAGTACTTC; CDR3 protein: CSVGDGQETQYF
clone size: few; V gene: TRBV4-1; D gene: NA; J gene: TRBJ1-6; CDR3 DNA: TGCGCCAGCAGCCAAAGGGGAAATAATTCACCCCTCCACTTT; CDR3 protein: CASSQRGNNSPLHF
clone size: NA; V gene: TRBV7-9; D gene: TRBD1; J gene: TRBJ1-1; CDR3 DNA: TGTGCCAGCAGCTGGGAGGTGACAGGGGGTAACACTGAAGCTTTCTTT; CDR3 protein: CASSWEVTGGNTEAFF